This T cell receptor (beta chain) was identified during a study of T cells in Graves' hyperthyroidism and ophthalmopathy. Study results and caveats: Blood shared most expanded thyroid clonotypes above 0.001. Ophthalmopathy was told apart from stable hyperthyroidism by a 13 V-J model.

The germline V gene has CDR1 MNHEY and CDR2 SMNVEV (reference sequence). CDR3 length: 12 amino acids. Trimming cost V 3 bases and J 7 bases, with 10 bases left between them. PBMCs were sourced from more than 7.5 ml fresh peripheral blood. Worth noting for this clonotype: Its antigen remains unidentified.

RNA transcripts served as the template for amplifying TCR beta CDR3 regions. Carried out on the TCR CDR3, a first-round RT-PCR used the HTBI primer set. Using its own MiXCR run on the multiplex PCR reads, TCRdb lists one record per CDR3 protein. The sample includes about 400,000 distinct CDR3 sequences, roughly an eighth of them seen just once. V and J are TRBV27 and TRBJ2-7; D remains unclear. Sequencing was carried out using blood. This receptor was obtained from a man aged 45-60 years with Graves' ophthalmopathy. The DNA of the CDR3 is TGTGCCAGCAGTTTCCCGACGTGGGAGCAGTACTTC. Translated, it gives CASSFPTWEQYF.